The clone carrying this T cell receptor (beta chain) has only a few counts. Its antigen is not known. Treg sorting used a CD4+CD25+CD127-/low gate. Trimming cost V 6 bases and J 4 bases, with 14 bases left between them. CDR1 and CDR2 from the germline V gene are SGHKS and YYEKEE (reference sequence). The CDR3 totals 15 residues. The study, taken as a whole, reports: Tumor-infiltrating Treg TCR alpha and beta sequences overlapped most with tumor naive CD4+ T cells, then blood naive. Tumor memory CD4+ T cell TCR gene usage clustered with blood and lymph node memory CD4+ cells and lymph node naive CD4+ cells.

Full-length variable regions came from constant-region reverse primers plus semi-nested Nested Universal Primer A PCR. One entry per CDR3 protein, called by TCRdb with MiXCR from the 5' RACE reads. There are more than 7,500 distinct CDR3 sequences in the sample; about a third occur only once, and 5.6% lies in the top ten. V and J are TRBV5-5 and TRBJ2-6, with D perhaps matching TRBD1 (6 bases). The sample comprised Tregs sorted from blood. The sequence came from a female donor with breast cancer. CDR3 bases: TGTGCCAGCACCCGAGGGGGAACCGGGGCCAACGTCCTGACTTTC. Translating it yields CASTRGGTGANVLTF.